The clone carrying this T cell receptor (beta chain) was observed a few times. Its antigen is not identified. The sample comes from a study of shared clonotypes between healthy human individuals. Study summary: Every donor yielded three CD4 naive, three CD4 memory, two CD8 naive and one CD8 memory plate. Study conclusions and caveats: Approximately 4.5% was the fraction of naive CD4 clonotypes found shared across a handful of donors. Genetic and exposure-history diversity was limited by the small donor number.

Only Caucasian adults living in Nashville, Tennessee made up the donor group. Sequencing was performed with immunoSEQ multiplex PCR; in TCRdb, only in-frame clones are kept and a portion is missing. The sample lists some 900,000 clones; about three quarters were seen once. Trimming removed 2 bases at V and 5 bases at J, with 9 bases between. Germline V gene data show CDR1 as WNHNN and CDR2 as SYGVQD (reference sequence). The length of the CDR3 is 13 residues. The sequencing input was memory CD4+ T cells sorted from blood. Stated subset: CD45RA-negative fraction. The V gene is TRBV10-1, the J gene TRBJ1-1; tentatively, D is TRBD1 (5 bases). This receptor was obtained from a man aged 18 to 35 in good health. The chain's CDR3 is CASSEVEGTEAFF. The CDR3 DNA reads TGCGCCAGCAGTGAGGTAGAGGGGACTGAAGCTTTCTTT.